These T cell receptor beta chains were read from a single sample in a study of blood T cell repertoires in COVID-19. Assay: immunoSEQ multiplex PCR; the TCRdb copy retains only in-frame clones and omits some. The table lists 100,000 to 150,000 clones, more than 70% of them singletons. Sample: peripheral blood. All receptors derive from a man at least 80 years old with active or convalescent COVID-19. The CDR3 runs from the conserved cysteine through the conserved F or W. The order of the fields is D gene, V gene, clone size, J gene, CDR3 DNA, CDR3 protein. D genes are given only for firm matches. Not all rows give a size; the values are once, few, many and, for expanded clones, a class.

D gene: TRBD2
V gene: TRBV7-2
clone size: NA
J gene: TRBJ2-1
CDR3 DNA: TGTGCCAGCAGCAAGACCCCCCTTTTTTCGGGGGGGACTGATGAGCAGTTCTTC
CDR3 protein: CASSKTPLFSGGTDEQFF

D gene: TRBD2
V gene: TRBV6-5
clone size: NA
J gene: TRBJ2-7
CDR3 DNA: TGTGCCAGCAGTTACTCGTTTCGGGGGGCCTACGAGCAGTACTTC
CDR3 protein: CASSYSFRGAYEQYF

D gene: NA
V gene: TRBV7-2
clone size: NA
J gene: TRBJ2-2
CDR3 DNA: TGTGCCAGCAGCCTATTCACCGGGGAGCTGTTTTTT
CDR3 protein: CASSLFTGELFF

D gene: NA
V gene: TRBV5-6
clone size: NA
J gene: TRBJ1-3
CDR3 DNA: TGTGCCAGCAGCTTGGCAGGGGCTAACACCATATATTTT
CDR3 protein: CASSLAGANTIYF

D gene: TRBD2
V gene: TRBV28
clone size: NA
J gene: TRBJ2-7
CDR3 DNA: TGTGCCAGCAGTTTGGGGGGGGGTCCCTACGAGCAGTACTTC
CDR3 protein: CASSLGGGPYEQYF

D gene: NA
V gene: TRBV3-1/TRBV3-2
clone size: NA
J gene: TRBJ1-1
CDR3 DNA: TGTGCCAGCAGCCACGCCGGGAACTCCCTTGAAGCTTTCTTT
CDR3 protein: CASSHAGNSLEAFF

D gene: TRBD2
V gene: TRBV30
clone size: few
J gene: TRBJ2-5
CDR3 DNA: TGTGCCTGGAGTAATTTACATCTTCGGGGGGGCCTGGAGACCCAGTACTTC
CDR3 protein: CAWSNLHLRGGLETQYF

D gene: NA
V gene: TRBV27
clone size: NA
J gene: TRBJ1-1
CDR3 DNA: TGTGCCAGCAGTGGGGGGACTGAAGCTTTCTTT
CDR3 protein: CASSGGTEAFF

D gene: NA
V gene: TRBV7-9
clone size: NA
J gene: TRBJ1-6
CDR3 DNA: TGTGCCAGCAGCTCCTTTCTGGGGGGTGGTTCACCCCTCCACTTT
CDR3 protein: CASSSFLGGGSPLHF

D gene: NA
V gene: TRBV4-3
clone size: NA
J gene: TRBJ1-6
CDR3 DNA: TGCGCCAGCAGCCAGGAAAGACAGAGCGCCTTTAATAATTCACCCCTCCACTTT
CDR3 protein: CASSQERQSAFNNSPLHF

D gene: TRBD1
V gene: TRBV15
clone size: NA
J gene: TRBJ2-2
CDR3 DNA: TGTGCCACCAGCAGGGGTGGAGTCAGGGGGCCCTGGTCCGCCGGGGAGCTGTTTTTT
CDR3 protein: CATSRGGVRGPWSAGELFF

D gene: NA
V gene: TRBV27
clone size: once
J gene: TRBJ2-3
CDR3 DNA: TGTGCCAGCAGTTTTACAGACATCAATACGCAGTATTTT
CDR3 protein: CASSFTDINTQYF

D gene: TRBD1
V gene: TRBV28
clone size: few
J gene: TRBJ1-1
CDR3 DNA: TGTGCCAGCAGTATAAGACAGGGCCCGAATATGAACACTGAAGCTTTCTTT
CDR3 protein: CASSIRQGPNMNTEAFF

D gene: TRBD2
V gene: TRBV25-1
clone size: NA
J gene: TRBJ2-3
CDR3 DNA: TGTGCCAGCAGTGAAACGGGGGGGCCATCAGATACGCAGTATTTT
CDR3 protein: CASSETGGPSDTQYF

D gene: NA
V gene: TRBV18
clone size: NA
J gene: TRBJ1-1
CDR3 DNA: TGTGCCAGCTCACCACCGAGGGGGGGGAACACTGAAGCTTTCTTT
CDR3 protein: CASSPPRGGNTEAFF

D gene: NA
V gene: TRBV7-2
clone size: NA
J gene: TRBJ1-3
CDR3 DNA: TGTGCCAGCAGCCGCGAGGGGACAACCGGTGGGACCATATATTTT
CDR3 protein: CASSREGTTGGTIYF

D gene: NA
V gene: TRBV6-5
clone size: NA
J gene: TRBJ1-5
CDR3 DNA: TGTGCCACCAGAACAGGGACCCTGGGCAATCAGCCCCAGCATTTT
CDR3 protein: CATRTGTLGNQPQHF

D gene: TRBD2
V gene: TRBV11-2
clone size: NA
J gene: TRBJ2-1
CDR3 DNA: TGTGCCAGCAGCCGGACTAGCGGGGGGGTTGAGGATGAGCAGTTCTTC
CDR3 protein: CASSRTSGGVEDEQFF

D gene: TRBD1
V gene: TRBV4-1
clone size: NA
J gene: TRBJ1-5
CDR3 DNA: TGCGCCAGCAGCCAAGATTCAGGGGGATACAGCAATCAGCCCCAGCATTTT
CDR3 protein: CASSQDSGGYSNQPQHF

D gene: TRBD1
V gene: TRBV5-4
clone size: NA
J gene: TRBJ2-2
CDR3 DNA: TGTGCCAGCAGCTTACAGGGGGCGGTCACCGGGGAGCTGTTTTTT
CDR3 protein: CASSLQGAVTGELFF

D gene: TRBD2
V gene: TRBV19
clone size: NA
J gene: TRBJ2-3
CDR3 DNA: TGTGCCAGTAGTATTTGGCTAGCGGGGGTTGAAGATACGCAGTATTTT
CDR3 protein: CASSIWLAGVEDTQYF

D gene: NA
V gene: TRBV7-9
clone size: NA
J gene: TRBJ1-2
CDR3 DNA: TGTGCCAGCAGCGGCGACAGGAGTAACTATGGCTACACCTTC
CDR3 protein: CASSGDRSNYGYTF

D gene: TRBD1
V gene: TRBV5-6
clone size: NA
J gene: TRBJ1-2
CDR3 DNA: TGTGCCAGCAGTCGGGACAGGCTCTATGGCTACACCTTC
CDR3 protein: CASSRDRLYGYTF

D gene: TRBD2
V gene: TRBV5-4
clone size: NA
J gene: TRBJ2-3
CDR3 DNA: TGTGCCAGCAGCCCCAAGCTAGCGGCTAGCACAGATACGCAGTATTTT
CDR3 protein: CASSPKLAASTDTQYF

D gene: TRBD2
V gene: TRBV5-1
clone size: NA
J gene: TRBJ2-7
CDR3 DNA: TGCGCCAGCAGCCCTCCGGGCGGGGGGTCCTCCTACGAGCAGTACTTC
CDR3 protein: CASSPPGGGSSYEQYF

D gene: TRBD1
V gene: TRBV19
clone size: NA
J gene: TRBJ1-5
CDR3 DNA: TGTGCCAGCACGTACAGGGGTAGCAATCAGCCCCAGCATTTT
CDR3 protein: CASTYRGSNQPQHF

D gene: NA
V gene: TRBV4-2
clone size: once
J gene: TRBJ2-7
CDR3 DNA: TGTGCCAGCAGCCCCGTGTCTGAGCGATACGAGCAGTACTTC
CDR3 protein: CASSPVSERYEQYF

D gene: TRBD2
V gene: TRBV10-3
clone size: NA
J gene: TRBJ2-1
CDR3 DNA: TGTGCCATCAGTGCTAGCGGGGATTCCTACAATGAGCAGTTCTTC
CDR3 protein: CAISASGDSYNEQFF

D gene: NA
V gene: TRBV5-5
clone size: NA
J gene: TRBJ1-4
CDR3 DNA: TGTGCCAGCAGCTTACGGTTAAATGAAAAACTATTTTTT
CDR3 protein: CASSLRLNEKLFF

D gene: TRBD2
V gene: TRBV11-1
clone size: NA
J gene: TRBJ2-5
CDR3 DNA: TGTGCCAGCAGCTCCCAATCGAGCGGGGGAAGAGAGACCCAGTACTTC
CDR3 protein: CASSSQSSGGRETQYF

D gene: TRBD1
V gene: TRBV3-1/TRBV3-2
clone size: few
J gene: TRBJ2-7
CDR3 DNA: TGTGCCAGCAGCCCTAGGACAGGGATCTACGAGCAGTACTTC
CDR3 protein: CASSPRTGIYEQYF

D gene: TRBD2
V gene: TRBV5-8
clone size: few
J gene: TRBJ2-3
CDR3 DNA: TGTGCCAGCAATCGACTAGCGGGGTGGCGGGATACGCAGTATTTT
CDR3 protein: CASNRLAGWRDTQYF